The sequence of this T cell receptor (beta chain) was determined in a study of CXCR3-negative and CXCR3-positive naive CD8 T cells. General study findings and limits: From TRB CDR3 properties, TCR strength was inferred; surface CD5 did not differ between naive subsets. A higher hydrophobicity marked the TRB CDR3s of CXCR3-positive naive cells versus CXCR3-negative naive cells.

This CDR3 has 14 residues. Germline-derived CDR1 and CDR2 are MDHEN and SYDVKM. As for this clonotype: The antigen is undetermined.

The authors made the TRB cDNA libraries by 5' RACE using UMI labels. Reanalyzing the 5' RACE reads, TCRdb keeps one entry per CDR3 protein, without DNA. Here the sample table reports 110,000 or so distinct CDR3 sequences. The chain joins TRBV28 to TRBJ2-2; lacking DNA, the TRBD1 call made by TCRdb goes unchecked. Source material: naive CXCR3+ CD8+ T cells from blood. Documented subset: CD45RO-CCR7+CD27+CD95- naive CD8+ T cells expressing CXCR3 (TNR3+). This clonotype was sampled from a human donor in good health. Some clones in this sample may be carry-over from other donors' samples. CDR3 sequence: CASSWGMNTGELFF.